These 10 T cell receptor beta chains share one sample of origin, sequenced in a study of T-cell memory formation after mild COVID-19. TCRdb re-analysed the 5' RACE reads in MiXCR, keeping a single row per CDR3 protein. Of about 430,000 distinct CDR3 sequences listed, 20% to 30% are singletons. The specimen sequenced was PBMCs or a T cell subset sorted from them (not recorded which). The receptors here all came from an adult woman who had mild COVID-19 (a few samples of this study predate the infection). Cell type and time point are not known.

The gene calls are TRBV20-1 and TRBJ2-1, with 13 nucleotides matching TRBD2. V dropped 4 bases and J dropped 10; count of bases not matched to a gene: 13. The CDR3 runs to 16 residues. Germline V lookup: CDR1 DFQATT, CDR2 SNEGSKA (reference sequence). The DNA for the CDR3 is TGCAGTGCTACGGGACTAGCGGGACAAACTATTCGGGAGCAGTTCTTC. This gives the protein CSATGLAGQTIREQFF.

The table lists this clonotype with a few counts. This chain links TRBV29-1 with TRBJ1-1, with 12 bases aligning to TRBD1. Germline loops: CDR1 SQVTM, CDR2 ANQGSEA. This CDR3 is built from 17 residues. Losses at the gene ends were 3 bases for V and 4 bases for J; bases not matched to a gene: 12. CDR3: CSVDNWDRGRMVTEAFF. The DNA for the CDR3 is TGCAGCGTTGATAACTGGGACAGGGGGCGAATGGTCACTGAAGCTTTCTTT.

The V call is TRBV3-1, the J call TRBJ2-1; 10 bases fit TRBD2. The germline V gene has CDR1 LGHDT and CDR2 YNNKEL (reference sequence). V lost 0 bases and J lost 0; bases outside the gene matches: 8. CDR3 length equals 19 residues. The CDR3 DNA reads TGTGCCAGCAGCCAAGATAAGCGGGGGGGCCCGAGCTCCTACAATGAGCAGTTCTTC. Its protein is CASSQDKRGGPSSYNEQFF.

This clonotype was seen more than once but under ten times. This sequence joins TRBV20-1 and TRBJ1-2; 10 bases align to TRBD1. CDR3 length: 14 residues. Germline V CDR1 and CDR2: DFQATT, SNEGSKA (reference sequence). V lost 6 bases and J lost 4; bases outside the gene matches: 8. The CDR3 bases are TGCAGTGCCCCGACAGGGGGCCGCTTCTATGGCTACACCTTC. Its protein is CSAPTGGRFYGYTF.

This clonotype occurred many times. DNA for the CDR3: TGTGCCAGCAGTTACGATCCCGGGGCGTACAAGCAGTACTTC. Translation: CASSYDPGAYKQYF. The rearrangement joins TRBV6-5 to TRBJ2-7; either TRBD1 or TRBD2 may supply D (5 bases each). The CDR3 runs 14 residues. Per the germline V gene, CDR1 is MNHEY and CDR2 is SVGAGI. The V and J ends lost 2 bases and 8 bases respectively, with 16 bases between them.

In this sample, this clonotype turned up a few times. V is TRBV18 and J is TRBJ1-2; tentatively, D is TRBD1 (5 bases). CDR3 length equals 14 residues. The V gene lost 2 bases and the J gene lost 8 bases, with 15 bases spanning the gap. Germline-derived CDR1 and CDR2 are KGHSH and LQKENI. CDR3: CASSPEAGSRGYTF. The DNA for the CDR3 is TGTGCCAGCTCACCAGAAGCAGGGTCTCGGGGCTACACCTTC.

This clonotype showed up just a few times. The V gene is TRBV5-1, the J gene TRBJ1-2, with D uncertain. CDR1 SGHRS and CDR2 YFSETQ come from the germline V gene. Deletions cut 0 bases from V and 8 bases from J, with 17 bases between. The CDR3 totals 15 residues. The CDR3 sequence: CASSLDPGTASGYTF. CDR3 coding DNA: TGCGCCAGCAGCTTGGACCCGGGAACGGCCTCCGGCTACACCTTC.

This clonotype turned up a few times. CDR3 DNA: TGCGCCAGCAGCTTGGAACGACCACTGTATGGCTACACCTTC. It specifies CASSLERPLYGYTF. The J gene is TRBJ1-2, the V gene TRBV5-1; D ambiguous. The germline V and J ends were trimmed by 0 bases and 5 bases, with 11 bases remaining between them. CDR1 SGHRS and CDR2 YFSETQ come from the germline V gene. This CDR3 has 14 residues.

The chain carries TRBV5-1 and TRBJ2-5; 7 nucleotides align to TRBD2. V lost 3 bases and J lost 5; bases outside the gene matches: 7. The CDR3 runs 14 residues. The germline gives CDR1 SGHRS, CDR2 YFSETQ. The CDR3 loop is CASSWEGRGETQYF. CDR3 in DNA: TGCGCCAGCAGCTGGGAGGGAAGAGGGGAGACCCAGTACTTC.

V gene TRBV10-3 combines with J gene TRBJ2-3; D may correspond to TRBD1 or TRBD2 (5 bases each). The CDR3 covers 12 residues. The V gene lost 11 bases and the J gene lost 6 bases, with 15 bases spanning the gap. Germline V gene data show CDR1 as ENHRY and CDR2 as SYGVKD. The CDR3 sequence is CAASRGRDTQYF. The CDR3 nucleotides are TGTGCCGCTTCCCGGGGACGGGATACGCAGTATTTT.